The rows below give T cell receptor beta chains drawn from one sample of a study of T-cell reconstitution after alpha-beta-depleted transplantation in children. TCRdb ran MiXCR on the PCR reads and lists one entry per CDR3 protein. Of 640,000 or so distinct CDR3 sequences listed, around 16% are singletons. The specimen comprised PBMCs from the stem cell graft donor, sampled from the stem cell graft. Receptors were obtained from a human donor who donated a stem cell graft to a child with acute myeloid leukemia. Each CDR3 is given with its conserved first and last residue. A D gene is named only where the DNA matches it firmly. Only part of the rows carry a size: once, few, many, or a class if the clone is expanded.

D gene	V gene	J gene	clone size	CDR3 length	CDR3 protein	CDR3 DNA
.	TRBV5-1	TRBJ1-5	few	15	CASSPDGHSNQPQHF	TGCGCCAGCAGCCCGGATGGGCATAGCAATCAGCCCCAGCATTTT
.	TRBV7-2	TRBJ1-1	few	13	CASSPWKAGEAFF	TGTGCCAGCAGCCCGTGGAAAGCTGGTGAAGCTTTCTTT
.	TRBV7-9	TRBJ1-2	.	11	CASSAHDGYTF	TGTGCCAGCAGCGCCCACGATGGCTACACCTTC
TRBD1	TRBV7-9	TRBJ1-2	.	17	CASSLTGGGKANYGYTF	TGTGCCAGCAGCCTTACAGGGGGAGGCAAAGCTAACTATGGCTACACCTTC
.	TRBV28	TRBJ1-2	few	15	CASSFGTTVTYGYTF	TGTGCCAGCAGTTTTGGAACGACAGTCACCTATGGCTACACCTTC
.	TRBV20-1	TRBJ2-2	many	14	CSARQGPGTGELFF	TGCAGTGCTAGACAGGGGCCGGGCACCGGGGAGCTGTTTTTT
TRBD1	TRBV6-2/TRBV6-3	TRBJ2-6	many	18	CASSYTSGQYSGANVLTF	TGTGCCAGCAGTTACACGTCGGGACAGTACTCTGGGGCCAACGTCCTGACTTTC
.	TRBV12-3/TRBV12-4	TRBJ2-1	many	13	CASSPTVYNEQFF	TGTGCCAGCAGTCCGACAGTTTACAATGAGCAGTTCTTC
.	TRBV4-3	TRBJ2-3	few	14	CASSQDRGEDTQYF	TGCGCCAGCAGCCAAGATCGTGGGGAAGATACGCAGTATTTT
TRBD1	TRBV7-9	TRBJ2-1	few	14	CASSLDRGNNEQFF	TGTGCCAGCAGCTTAGACAGGGGGAACAATGAGCAGTTCTTC
TRBD1	TRBV7-3	TRBJ2-1	many	15	CASSVRQGTYNEQFF	TGTGCCAGCAGCGTAAGACAGGGAACCTACAATGAGCAGTTCTTC
TRBD1	TRBV25-1	TRBJ2-3	.	15	CAISEGQSFTDTQYF	TGTGCCATCAGTGAGGGACAGAGCTTCACAGATACGCAGTATTTT
.	TRBV7-2	TRBJ1-5	few	15	CASSRGRGDNQPQHF	TGTGCCAGCAGTCGGGGCAGGGGTGACAATCAGCCCCAGCATTTT
.	TRBV20-1	TRBJ2-7	many	13	CSARDGHSYEQYF	TGCAGTGCTAGAGATGGCCACTCCTACGAGCAGTACTTC
.	TRBV20-1	TRBJ1-5	many	14	CSAISRGGNQPQHF	TGCAGTGCTATCTCCAGGGGAGGCAATCAGCCCCAGCATTTT
.	TRBV5-1	TRBJ2-1	.	15	CASSLEGQNYNEQFF	TGCGCCAGCAGCTTGGAGGGACAAAACTACAATGAGCAGTTCTTC
.	TRBV20-1	TRBJ1-4	many	11	CSASMGEKLFF	TGCAGTGCTAGTATGGGGGAAAAACTGTTTTTT
.	TRBV7-8	TRBJ1-1	.	14	CASRNPPENTEAFF	TGTGCCAGCAGGAATCCCCCAGAGAACACTGAAGCTTTCTTT
TRBD1	TRBV20-1	TRBJ1-4	.	15	CSITGGGLGVEKLFF	TGCAGTATAACAGGGGGCGGGTTGGGAGTTGAAAAACTGTTTTTT
TRBD1	TRBV29-1	TRBJ1-2	many	16	CSIQGGQGDRNYGYTF	TGCAGCATACAAGGGGGACAGGGGGATCGTAACTATGGCTACACCTTC
.	TRBV10-3	TRBJ2-3	many	15	CAIREGQQSTDTQYF	TGTGCCATCAGAGAAGGACAGCAAAGCACAGATACGCAGTATTTT
.	TRBV7-2	TRBJ1-1	few	15	CASSLGPIPGTEAFF	TGTGCCAGCAGCTTAGGCCCCATCCCAGGCACTGAAGCTTTCTTT
TRBD1	TRBV7-9	TRBJ2-7	few	15	CASSFPGQGAYEQYF	TGTGCCAGCAGCTTTCCCGGACAGGGAGCCTACGAGCAGTACTTC
TRBD1	TRBV5-1	TRBJ2-7	few	15	CASSFDRGPAYEQYF	TGCGCCAGCAGCTTCGACAGGGGGCCCGCCTACGAGCAGTACTTC
TRBD1	TRBV24-1	TRBJ2-1	many	14	CATSPGQEYNEQFF	TGTGCCACCAGTCCCGGACAGGAGTACAATGAGCAGTTCTTC
.	TRBV27	TRBJ2-2	few	15	CASRGGFWSTGELFF	TGTGCCAGCAGGGGTGGGTTCTGGTCGACCGGGGAGCTGTTTTTT